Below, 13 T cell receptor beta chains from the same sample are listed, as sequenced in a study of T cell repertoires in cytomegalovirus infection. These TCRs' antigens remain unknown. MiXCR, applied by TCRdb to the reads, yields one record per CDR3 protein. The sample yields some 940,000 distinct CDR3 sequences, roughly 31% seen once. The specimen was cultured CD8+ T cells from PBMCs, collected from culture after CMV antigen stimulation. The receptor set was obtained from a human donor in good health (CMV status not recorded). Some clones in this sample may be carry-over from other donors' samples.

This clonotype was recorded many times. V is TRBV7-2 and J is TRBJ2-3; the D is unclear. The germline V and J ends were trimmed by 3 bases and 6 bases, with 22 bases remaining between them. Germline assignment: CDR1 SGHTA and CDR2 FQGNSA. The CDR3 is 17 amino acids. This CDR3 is CASSLPGLQDNWDTQYF. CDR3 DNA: TGTGCCAGCAGCTTGCCTGGGCTACAAGATAACTGGGATACGCAGTATTTT.

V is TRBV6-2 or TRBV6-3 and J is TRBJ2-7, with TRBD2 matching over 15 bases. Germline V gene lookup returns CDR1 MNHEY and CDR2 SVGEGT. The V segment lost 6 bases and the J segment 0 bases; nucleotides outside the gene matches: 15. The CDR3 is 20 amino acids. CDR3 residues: CASSYRGTSGGPPSSYEQYV. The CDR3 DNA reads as TGTGCCAGCAGCTACCGTGGGACTAGCGGGGGGCCCCCCAGCTCCTACGAGCAGTACGTC.

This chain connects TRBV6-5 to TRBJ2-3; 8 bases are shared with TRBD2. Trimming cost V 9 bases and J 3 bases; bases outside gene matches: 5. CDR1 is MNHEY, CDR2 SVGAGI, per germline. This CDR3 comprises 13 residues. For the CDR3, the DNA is TGTGCCAGGACCGGGACTAGGACAGATACGCAGTATTTT. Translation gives CARTGTRTDTQYF.

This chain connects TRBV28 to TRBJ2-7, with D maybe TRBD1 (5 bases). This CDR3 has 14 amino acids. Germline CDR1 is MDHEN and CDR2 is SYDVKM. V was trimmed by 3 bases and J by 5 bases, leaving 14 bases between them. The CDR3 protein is CASSLDNFRDEQYV. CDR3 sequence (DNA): TGTGCCAGCAGTTTGGACAATTTCAGGGACGAGCAGTACGTC.

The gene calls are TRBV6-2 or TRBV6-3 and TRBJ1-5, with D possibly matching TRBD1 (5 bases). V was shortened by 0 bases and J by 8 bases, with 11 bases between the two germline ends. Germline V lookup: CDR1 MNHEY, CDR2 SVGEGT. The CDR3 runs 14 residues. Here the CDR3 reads CASSYSGRGKPQHF. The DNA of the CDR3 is TGTGCCAGCAGTTACTCGGGGAGGGGAAAGCCCCAGCATTTT.

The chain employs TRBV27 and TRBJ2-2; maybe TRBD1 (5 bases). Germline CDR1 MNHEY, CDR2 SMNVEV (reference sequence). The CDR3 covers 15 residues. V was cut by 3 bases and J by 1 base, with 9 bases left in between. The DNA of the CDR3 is TGTGCCAGCAGTTTTATAGGACAGAACACCGGGGAGCTGTTTTTT. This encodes CASSFIGQNTGELFF.

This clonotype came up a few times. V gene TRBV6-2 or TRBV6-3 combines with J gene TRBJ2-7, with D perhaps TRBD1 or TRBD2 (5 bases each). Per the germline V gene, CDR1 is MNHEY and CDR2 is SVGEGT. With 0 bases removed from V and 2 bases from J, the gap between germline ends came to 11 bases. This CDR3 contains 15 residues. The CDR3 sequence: CASSYSTGTTYEQYV. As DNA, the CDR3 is TGTGCCAGCAGTTACTCGACCGGGACCACCTACGAGCAGTACGTC.

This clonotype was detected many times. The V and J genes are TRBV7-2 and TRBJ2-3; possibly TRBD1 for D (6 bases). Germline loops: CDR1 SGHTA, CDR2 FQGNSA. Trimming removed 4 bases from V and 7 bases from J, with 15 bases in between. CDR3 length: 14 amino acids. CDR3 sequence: CASSSFQGINTQYF. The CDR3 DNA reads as TGTGCCAGCAGCTCCTTCCAGGGGATAAATACGCAGTATTTT.

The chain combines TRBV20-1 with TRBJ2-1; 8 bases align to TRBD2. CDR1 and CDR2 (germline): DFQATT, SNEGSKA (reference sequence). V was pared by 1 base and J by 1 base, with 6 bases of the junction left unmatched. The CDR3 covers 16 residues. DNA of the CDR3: TGCAGTGCTAGAGGGGCGGGGGGTGTGTCCTACAATGAGCAGTTCTTC. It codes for CSARGAGGVSYNEQFF.

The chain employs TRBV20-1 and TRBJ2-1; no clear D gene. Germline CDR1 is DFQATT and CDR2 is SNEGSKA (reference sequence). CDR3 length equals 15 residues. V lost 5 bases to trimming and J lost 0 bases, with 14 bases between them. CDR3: CSAGVSVSSYNEQFF. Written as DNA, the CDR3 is TGCAGTGCTGGGGTCAGTGTAAGCTCCTACAATGAGCAGTTCTTC.

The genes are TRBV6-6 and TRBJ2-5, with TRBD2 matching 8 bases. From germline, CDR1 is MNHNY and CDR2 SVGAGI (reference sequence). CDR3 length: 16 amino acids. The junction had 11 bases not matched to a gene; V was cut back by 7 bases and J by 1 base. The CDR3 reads CASISVNSGAQETQYF. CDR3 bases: TGTGCCAGCATTTCAGTGAATAGCGGGGCCCAAGAGACCCAGTACTTC.

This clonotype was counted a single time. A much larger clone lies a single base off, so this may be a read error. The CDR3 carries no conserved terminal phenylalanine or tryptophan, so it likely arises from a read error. The CDR3 region is CASSPDRVEKLFL. CDR3 DNA sequence: TGTGCCAGCAGCCCCGACAGGGTTGAAAAACTGTTTCTT. This rearrangement joins TRBV7-2 to TRBJ1-4; 7 bases line up with TRBD1. Germline assignment: CDR1 SGHTA and CDR2 FQGNSA. The CDR3 is 13 amino acids. J lost 7 bases, V lost 5 bases, and 4 bases had no gene match.

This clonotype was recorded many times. The CDR3 DNA is TGTGCCAGCAGCTTAGGACCAGGGGCGAACTATGGCTACACCTTC. Amino acid sequence: CASSLGPGANYGYTF. This chain uses TRBV7-8 with TRBJ1-2, with a weak D call TRBD1 (6 bases). Trimming took off 1 base at V and 2 bases at J, with 11 bases between the two ends. CDR1 is SGHVS and CDR2 is FQNEAQ in the germline V gene. This CDR3 has 15 amino acids.